Below are 16 T cell receptor beta chains sequenced from a single sample in a study of T cells after yellow fever vaccination. TCRdb re-derived calls from the 5' RACE reads in MiXCR, one entry per CDR3 protein. In the table there are 300,000 to 350,000 distinct CDR3 sequences, approximately 12% of which are singletons. The source material was CD4+ T cells sorted from PBMCs, sampled 45 days after the yellow fever booster vaccination. The receptors stem from a man between 18 and 29 years old who received the YFV17D yellow fever vaccine.

This clonotype was seen at least ten times. CDR3 sequence (DNA): TGTGCCATCAGTGAGTCTCCGGGACAGGGCTACGAGCAGTACTTC. This sequence encodes CAISESPGQGYEQYF. The chain recombines TRBV10-3 with TRBJ2-7, with 9 nucleotides matching TRBD1. V trimming: 0 bases; J trimming: 3 bases; junction bases outside the gene matches: 3. This CDR3 contains 15 residues. The germline gives CDR1 ENHRY, CDR2 SYGVKD.

This clonotype was recorded many times. This chain joins TRBV11-2 and TRBJ2-1; unclear D gene. The CDR3 contains 13 residues. The ends were cut back, 0 bases at V and 10 bases at J, with 10 bases in the middle. Germline V lookup: CDR1 SGHAT, CDR2 FQNNGV. The CDR3 is CASSLEPGLEQFF. For the CDR3, the DNA is TGTGCCAGCAGCTTAGAACCCGGGTTGGAGCAGTTCTTC.

The chain carries TRBV6-2 or TRBV6-3 and TRBJ1-2, with D unclear. V was cut by 6 bases and J by 6 bases, with 5 bases left in between. CDR1 and CDR2 from the germline V gene are MNHEY and SVGEGT. There are 10 residues in the CDR3. CDR3 coding DNA: TGTGCCAGCAGACGTAATGGCTACACCTTC. Protein product: CASRRNGYTF.

This clonotype was observed a handful of times. J is TRBJ1-2 and V is TRBV30, with D uncertain. CDR1 and CDR2 (germline): GTSNPN, SVGIG (reference sequence). CDR3 size: 13 residues. Trimming took off 3 bases at V and 3 bases at J, with 11 bases between the two ends. This CDR3 reads CAWRLSGYYGYTF. CDR3 DNA: TGTGCCTGGAGGCTATCTGGGTACTATGGCTACACCTTC.

This clonotype has a handful of counts. The gene calls are TRBV10-3 and TRBJ2-1; 10 bases line up with TRBD2. After removal of 1 base from V and 0 bases from J, the junction contained 3 bases not matched to a gene. The CDR3 length is 17 residues. The germline gives CDR1 ENHRY, CDR2 SYGVKD. The CDR3 DNA sequence: TGTGCCATCAGTGAGTTTAGCGGGGGGTCCTCCTACAATGAGCAGTTCTTC. Its translation is CAISEFSGGSSYNEQFF.

The rearrangement joins TRBV5-6 to TRBJ2-3; a weak D match, TRBD2 (7 bases). The germline V gene encodes CDR1 SGHDT and CDR2 YYEEEE. V gave up 0 bases and J gave up 0 bases, with 11 bases separating them. This CDR3 contains 16 residues. The CDR3 DNA is TGTGCCAGCAGCTTGGAACAGGGAGGGAGCACAGATACGCAGTATTTT. Translated, it gives CASSLEQGGSTDTQYF.

This clonotype was recorded a few times. The genes are TRBV7-2 and TRBJ2-7, with TRBD1 matching 9 bases. J gave up 3 bases and V 5 bases, and 5 bases lay outside the gene matches. The CDR3 covers 14 residues. Looked up from germline, CDR1 is SGHTA and CDR2 is FQGNSA. CDR3 DNA: TGTGCCAGCAGCCCCGGGACAGGGCTCTACGAGCAGTACTTC. Encoded protein: CASSPGTGLYEQYF.

This clonotype has at least ten counts. The V call is TRBV5-6, the J call TRBJ2-3, with D possibly being TRBD2 (7 bases). CDR3 length equals 15 residues. The ends were cut back, 2 bases at V and 3 bases at J, with 13 bases in the middle. Germline CDR1 and CDR2: SGHDT and YYEEEE. DNA of the CDR3: TGTGCCAGCAGCTTCGACAGGCGGGGGACAGATACGCAGTATTTT. This gives the protein CASSFDRRGTDTQYF.

This clonotype was counted only a few times. The chain couples TRBV6-2 or TRBV6-3 to TRBJ2-3; D is ambiguous. V dropped 1 base and J dropped 7 bases, with 3 bases sitting between them. Germline assignment: CDR1 MNHEY and CDR2 SVGEGT. The CDR3 loop spans 11 amino acids. CDR3 amino acids: CASSYYHTQYF. The CDR3 region has the DNA TGTGCCAGCAGTTACTATCATACGCAGTATTTT.

Many counts were recorded for this clonotype. This chain connects TRBV6-2 or TRBV6-3 to TRBJ1-5; D not certain. V lost 4 bases, J lost 6 bases, and 10 bases lay in between. The CDR3 loop spans 13 amino acids. Germline CDR1 MNHEY, CDR2 SVGEGT. This chain's CDR3 is CASSWERVQPQHF. DNA for the CDR3: TGTGCCAGCAGTTGGGAGCGGGTTCAGCCCCAGCATTTT.

This clonotype appeared a few times. The CDR3 sequence is CSVDPVGGGTSGETQYF. In nucleotides, the CDR3 is TGCAGCGTTGACCCGGTTGGCGGGGGAACCTCTGGGGAGACCCAGTACTTC. The rearrangement links TRBV29-1 to TRBJ2-5; 7 bases fit TRBD2. Germline CDR1 is SQVTM and CDR2 is ANQGSEA. CDR3 length equals 17 residues. Germline trimming cut 3 bases from V and 5 bases from J; bases unmatched to any gene: 18.

Ten or more counts support this clonotype. J is TRBJ2-6 and V is TRBV6-5, with D possibly TRBD1 on 5 matching bases. Germline V gene lookup returns CDR1 MNHEY and CDR2 SVGAGI. The CDR3 loop spans 15 amino acids. Trimming removed 10 bases from V and 4 bases from J, with 17 bases in between. The CDR3 region is CAIGQGYTGANVLTF. The CDR3 coding sequence is TGTGCCATTGGCCAGGGATATACCGGGGCCAACGTCCTGACTTTC.

This clonotype was observed a few times. V usage is TRBV24-1 and J usage is TRBJ2-3, with D possibly matching TRBD2 (5 bases). The CDR3 consists of 15 residues. V was shortened by 9 bases and J by 0 bases, with 15 bases between the two germline ends. Germline V gives CDR1 KGHDR, CDR2 SFDVKD. CDR3 amino acids: CATGYPGSSTDTQYF. The CDR3 bases are TGTGCCACCGGATATCCGGGATCTAGCACAGATACGCAGTATTTT.

This clonotype was seen more than once but under ten times. The chain couples TRBV7-2 to TRBJ2-5, with 7 bases lining up with TRBD2. The J segment lost 5 bases and the V segment lost 1 base, leaving 7 bases of the junction unmatched. This CDR3 has 15 amino acids. Germline V gene lookup returns CDR1 SGHTA and CDR2 FQGNSA. The CDR3 DNA is TGTGCCAGCAGCTTAGTGGCGGCTAGCGGTGAGACCCAGTACTTC. This translates into CASSLVAASGETQYF.

This clonotype appeared a few times. This chain links TRBV4-3 with TRBJ2-2; 7 bases are shared with TRBD1. Germline-derived CDR1 and CDR2 are LGHNA and YSLEER. The CDR3 is made up of 17 amino acids. Trimming took 4 bases from V and 7 from J; bases not matched to a gene: 15. The CDR3 loop reads CASSPRGRFGGGGELFF. For the CDR3, the DNA is TGCGCCAGCAGCCCAAGGGGGCGTTTTGGGGGCGGCGGGGAGCTGTTTTTT.

This sequence joins TRBV7-2 and TRBJ1-3; D gene uncertain. V shed 4 bases and J shed 4 bases, with 20 bases lying between them. Per the germline V gene, CDR1 is SGHTA and CDR2 is FQGNSA. This CDR3 region has 17 residues. CDR3 sequence reads: CASSYQPISTSGNTIYF. The CDR3 DNA reads TGTGCCAGCAGCTATCAGCCAATCTCGACTTCCGGAAACACCATATATTTT.